This T cell receptor beta chain was captured in a study of beta chain features in type 1 diabetes. Expressed TCRB transcripts were sequenced because the entire RNA isolate underwent reverse transcription. Some 3.6 million reads on average were seen across naive, central memory and regulatory T cell samples. Repertoires were generated with immunoSEQ multiplex PCR, while TCRdb's copy carries only in-frame clones and drops some. The sample records roughly 730,000 clones, 10% to 15% being singletons. The CDR3 has 16 residues. Germline values: CDR1 PRHDT, CDR2 FYEKMQ (reference sequence). J was trimmed by 8 bases and V by 3 bases; bases with no gene match: 8. Study outcomes and limitations: Type 1 diabetes patients showed a moderate but significant shortening of TCRB CDR3s in all four CD4+ subsets.

About this clone: Its antigen is currently unknown.

The chain couples TRBV13 to TRBJ2-1, with 12 bases fitting TRBD2. The sample was naive CD4+ T cells from blood. The TCR sequence derives from a man younger than 35 with type 1 diabetes. The CDR3 spells CASSFLLAGGRDEQFF. The CDR3 region has the DNA TGTGCCAGCAGCTTTCTGCTAGCGGGGGGGCGAGATGAGCAGTTCTTC.